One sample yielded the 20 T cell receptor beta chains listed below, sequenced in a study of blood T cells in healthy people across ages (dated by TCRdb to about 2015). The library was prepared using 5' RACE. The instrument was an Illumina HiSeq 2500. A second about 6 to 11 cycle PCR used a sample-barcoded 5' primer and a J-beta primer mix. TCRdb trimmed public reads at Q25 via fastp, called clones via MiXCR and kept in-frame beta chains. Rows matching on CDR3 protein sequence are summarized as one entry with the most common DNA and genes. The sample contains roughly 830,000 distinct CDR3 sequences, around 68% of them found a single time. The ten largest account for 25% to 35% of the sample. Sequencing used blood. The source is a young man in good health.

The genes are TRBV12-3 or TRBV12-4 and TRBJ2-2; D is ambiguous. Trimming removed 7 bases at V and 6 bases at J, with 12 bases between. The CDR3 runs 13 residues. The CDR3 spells CASILSSPGELFF. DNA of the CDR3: TGTGCCAGCATTCTTTCCTCCCCCGGGGAGCTGTTTTTT.

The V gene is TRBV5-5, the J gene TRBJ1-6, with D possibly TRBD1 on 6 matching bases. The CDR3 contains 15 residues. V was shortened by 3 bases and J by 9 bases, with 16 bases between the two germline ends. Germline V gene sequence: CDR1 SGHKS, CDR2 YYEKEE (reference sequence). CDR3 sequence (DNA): TGTGCCAGCAGCTCACCCAAGGACAGAAGTTCACCCCTCCACTTT. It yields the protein CASSSPKDRSSPLHF.

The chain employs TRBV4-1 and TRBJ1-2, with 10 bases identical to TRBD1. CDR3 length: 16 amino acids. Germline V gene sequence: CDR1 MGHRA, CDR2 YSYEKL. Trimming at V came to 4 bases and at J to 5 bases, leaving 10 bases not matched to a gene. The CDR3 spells CASSPTGQGKAYGYTF. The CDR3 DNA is TGCGCCAGCAGCCCGACGGGACAGGGGAAAGCGTATGGCTACACCTTC.

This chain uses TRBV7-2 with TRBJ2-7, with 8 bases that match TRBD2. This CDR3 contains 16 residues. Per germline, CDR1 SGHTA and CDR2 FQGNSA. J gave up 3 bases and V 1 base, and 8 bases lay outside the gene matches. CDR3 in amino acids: CASSLGRIAGNYEQYF. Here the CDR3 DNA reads TGTGCCAGCAGCTTAGGGAGAATAGCGGGGAACTACGAGCAGTACTTC. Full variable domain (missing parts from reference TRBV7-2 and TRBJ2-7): GAGVSQSPSNKVTEKGKDVELRCDPISGHTALYWYRQSLGQGLEFLIYFQGNSAPDKSGLPSDRFSAERTGGSVSTLTIQRTQQEDSAVYLCASSLGRIAGNYEQYFGPGTRLTVT.

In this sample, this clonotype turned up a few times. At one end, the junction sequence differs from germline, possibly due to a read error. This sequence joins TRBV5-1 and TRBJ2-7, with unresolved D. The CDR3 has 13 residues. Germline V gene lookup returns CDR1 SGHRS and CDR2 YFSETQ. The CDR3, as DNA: TGCGCCAGCGGCCCGCGTTACTCCCACGAGCAGTACTTC. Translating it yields CASGPRYSHEQYF.

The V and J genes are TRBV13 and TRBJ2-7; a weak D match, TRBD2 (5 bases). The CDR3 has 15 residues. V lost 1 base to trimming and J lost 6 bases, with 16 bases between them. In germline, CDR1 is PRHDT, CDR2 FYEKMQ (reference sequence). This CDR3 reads CASSLAHGSSSEQYF. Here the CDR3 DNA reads TGTGCCAGCAGCTTAGCTCATGGGAGTTCGTCCGAGCAGTACTTC.

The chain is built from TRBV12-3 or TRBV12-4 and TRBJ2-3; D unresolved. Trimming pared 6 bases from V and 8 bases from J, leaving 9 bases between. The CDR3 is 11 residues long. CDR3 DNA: TGTGCCAGCAGCGACCCCAGTACGCAGTATTTT. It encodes CASSDPSTQYF.

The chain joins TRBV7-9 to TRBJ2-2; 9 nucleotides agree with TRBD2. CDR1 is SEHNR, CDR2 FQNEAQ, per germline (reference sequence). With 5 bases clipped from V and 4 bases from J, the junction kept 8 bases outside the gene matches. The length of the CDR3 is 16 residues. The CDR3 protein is CASSPSVAGVTGELFF. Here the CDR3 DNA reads TGTGCCAGCAGCCCCTCAGTAGCGGGGGTCACCGGGGAGCTGTTTTTT.

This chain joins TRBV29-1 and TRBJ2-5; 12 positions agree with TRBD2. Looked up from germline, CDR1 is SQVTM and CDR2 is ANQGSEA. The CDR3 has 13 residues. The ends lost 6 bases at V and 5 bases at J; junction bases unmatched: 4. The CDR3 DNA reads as TGCAGCGTATGGACTAGCGGGGACGAGACCCAGTACTTC. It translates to CSVWTSGDETQYF.

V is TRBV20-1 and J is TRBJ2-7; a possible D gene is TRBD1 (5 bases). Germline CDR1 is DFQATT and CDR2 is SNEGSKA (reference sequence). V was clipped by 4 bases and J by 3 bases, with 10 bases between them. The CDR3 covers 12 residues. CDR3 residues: CSAKDNHYEQYF. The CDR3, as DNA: TGCAGTGCTAAGGACAATCACTACGAGCAGTACTTC.

Here the CDR3 reads CASSNLGRGNQPQHF. CDR3 DNA sequence: TGTGCCAGCAGTAACCTGGGGAGGGGCAATCAGCCCCAGCATTTT. The chain joins TRBV27 to TRBJ1-5; D is unresolved. This CDR3 is 15 amino acids long. CDR1 and CDR2 (germline): MNHEY, SMNVEV (reference sequence). The germline V and J ends were trimmed by 5 bases and 2 bases, with 13 bases remaining between them.

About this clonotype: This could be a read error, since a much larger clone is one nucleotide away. CDR3 residues: CASSQGPLGGDAQYF. The CDR3 nucleotides are TGCGCCAGCAGCCAAGGCCCCTTGGGCGGCGATGCGCAGTATTTT. The chain carries TRBV4-3 and TRBJ2-3; D is ambiguous. Germline CDR1 is LGHNA and CDR2 is YSLEER. This CDR3 has 15 residues. V dropped 1 base and J dropped 10 bases, with 18 bases sitting between them.

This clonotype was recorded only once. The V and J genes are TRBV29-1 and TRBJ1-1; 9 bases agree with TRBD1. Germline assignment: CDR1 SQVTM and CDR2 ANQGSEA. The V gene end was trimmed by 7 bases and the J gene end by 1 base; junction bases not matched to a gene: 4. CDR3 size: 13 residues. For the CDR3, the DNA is TGCAGCGCTTCACAGGGGGCGAACACTGAAGCTTTCTTT. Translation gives CSASQGANTEAFF.

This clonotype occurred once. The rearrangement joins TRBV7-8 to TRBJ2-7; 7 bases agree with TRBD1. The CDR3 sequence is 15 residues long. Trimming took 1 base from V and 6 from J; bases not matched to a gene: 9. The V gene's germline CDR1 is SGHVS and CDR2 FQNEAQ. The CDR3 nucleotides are TGTGCCAGCAGCTTAGATCGACAGGGAAGGTTCGAGCAGTACTTC. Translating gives CASSLDRQGRFEQYF.

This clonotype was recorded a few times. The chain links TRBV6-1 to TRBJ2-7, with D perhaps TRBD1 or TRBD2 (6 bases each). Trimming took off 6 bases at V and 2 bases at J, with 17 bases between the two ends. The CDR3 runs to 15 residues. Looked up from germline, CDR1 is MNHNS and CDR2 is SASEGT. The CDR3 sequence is CASSEQGRLAYEQYF. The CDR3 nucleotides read TGTGCCAGCAGCGAACAGGGCAGACTAGCCTACGAGCAGTACTTC.

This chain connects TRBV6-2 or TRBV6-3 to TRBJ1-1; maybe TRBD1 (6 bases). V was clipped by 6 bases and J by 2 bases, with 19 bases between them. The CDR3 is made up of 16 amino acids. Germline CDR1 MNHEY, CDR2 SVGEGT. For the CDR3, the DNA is TGTGCCAGCAGACGTCGGACAGCGCTGACAAACACTGAAGCTTTCTTT. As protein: CASRRRTALTNTEAFF.

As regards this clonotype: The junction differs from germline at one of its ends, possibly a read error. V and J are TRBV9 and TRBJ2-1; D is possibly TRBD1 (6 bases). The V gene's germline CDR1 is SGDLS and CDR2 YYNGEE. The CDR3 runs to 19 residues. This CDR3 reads CASSVPQSGTPHSYKEQFF. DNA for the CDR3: TGTGCCAGCAGCGTCCCCCAGTCCGGGACACCTCACTCCTACAAGGAGCAGTTCTTC. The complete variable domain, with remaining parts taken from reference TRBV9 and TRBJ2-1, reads DSGVTQTPKHLITATGQRVTLRCSPRSGDLSVYWYQQSLDQGLQFLIQYYNGEERAKGNILERFSAQQFPDLHSELNLSSLELGDSALYFCASSVPQSGTPHSYKEQFFGPGTRLTVL.

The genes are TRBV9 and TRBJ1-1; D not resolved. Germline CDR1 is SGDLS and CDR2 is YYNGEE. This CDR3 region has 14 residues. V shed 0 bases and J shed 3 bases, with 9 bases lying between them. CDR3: CASSVGGADTEAFF. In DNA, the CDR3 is TGTGCCAGCAGCGTAGGTGGAGCGGACACTGAAGCTTTCTTT.

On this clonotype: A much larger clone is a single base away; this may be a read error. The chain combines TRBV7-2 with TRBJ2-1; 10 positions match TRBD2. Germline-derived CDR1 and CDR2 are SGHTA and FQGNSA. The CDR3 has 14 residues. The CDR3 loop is CASSIGTSDNEQVF. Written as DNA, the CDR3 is TGTGCCAGCAGCATCGGGACTAGCGACAATGAGCAGGTCTTC.

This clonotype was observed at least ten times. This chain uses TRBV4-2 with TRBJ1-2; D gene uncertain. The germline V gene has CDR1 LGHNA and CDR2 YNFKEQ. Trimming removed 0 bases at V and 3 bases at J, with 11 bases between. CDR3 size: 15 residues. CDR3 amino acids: CASSQDTSNDYGYTF. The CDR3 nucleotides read TGTGCCAGCAGCCAAGATACCAGTAACGACTATGGCTACACCTTC.